The 32 T cell receptor beta chains presented below share a single source sample, sequenced in a study of PD-L1 blockade in urothelial cancer. The data were produced by immunoSEQ multiplex PCR, yet TCRdb's version contains in-frame clones alone and is incomplete. Here the sample spans about 90,000 clones, 85% to 95% being singletons. The source material was PBMCs, sampled around atezolizumab (anti-PD-L1) treatment. The receptors derive from a man between 60 and 70 years old with urothelial cancer.

V is TRBV7-2 and J is TRBJ2-7, with D maybe TRBD2 (6 bases). Trimming pared 5 bases from V and 5 bases from J, leaving 16 bases between. The CDR3 has 14 amino acids. Germline CDR1 reads SGHTA; CDR2 reads FQGNSA. CDR3 residues: CASSPAGLPHEQYF. The CDR3 DNA reads TGTGCCAGCAGCCCGGCGGGACTCCCGCACGAGCAGTACTTC. The variable domain in full, completed from reference TRBV7-2 and TRBJ2-7, reads GAGVSQSPSNKVTEKGKDVELRCDPISGHTALYWYRQSLGQGLEFLIYFQGNSAPDKSGLPSDRFSAERTGGSVSTLTIQRTQQEDSAVYLCASSPAGLPHEQYFGPGTRLTVT.

The chain has TRBV6-6 and TRBJ2-2, with D perhaps matching TRBD1 (6 bases). Germline V gene lookup returns CDR1 MNHNY and CDR2 SVGAGI (reference sequence). Trimming shortened V by 6 bases and J by 0 bases, and 11 bases separated the two germline ends. The CDR3 length is 15 residues. Here the CDR3 DNA reads TGTGCCAGCAGCAGGACAGACGCGAACACCGGGGAGCTGTTTTTT. Translation: CASSRTDANTGELFF.

The chain has TRBV15 and TRBJ1-4; 7 bases match TRBD1. Germline loops: CDR1 LNHNV, CDR2 YYDKDF (reference sequence). After removal of 2 bases from V and 4 bases from J, the junction contained 4 bases not matched to a gene. The CDR3 spans 15 residues. The CDR3 is CATSRSGQINEKLFF. The CDR3 nucleotides are TGTGCCACCAGCAGATCGGGACAGATTAATGAAAAACTGTTTTTT.

The DNA of the CDR3 is TGTGCCAGCATCACCGGACTAGCGGGCTACAATGAGCAGTTCTTC. Its protein is CASITGLAGYNEQFF. The chain uses TRBV7-2 and TRBJ2-1, with 11 bases aligning to TRBD2. CDR1 and CDR2 (germline): SGHTA, FQGNSA. J lost 3 bases, V lost 7 bases, and 5 bases had no gene match. The CDR3 sequence is 15 residues long.

J is TRBJ2-1 and V is TRBV5-1; 7 bases are shared with TRBD2. The J segment lost 2 bases and the V segment lost 4 bases, leaving 9 bases of the junction unmatched. Looked up from germline, CDR1 is SGHRS and CDR2 is YFSETQ. The CDR3 consists of 16 residues. Here the CDR3 DNA reads TGCGCCAGCAGCCGGCTTACCGGGACTACCTACAATGAGCAGTTCTTC. Its translation: CASSRLTGTTYNEQFF.

The V call is TRBV7-2, the J call TRBJ1-6; D is possibly TRBD1 (5 bases). CDR3 length: 15 amino acids. Germline V gene lookup returns CDR1 SGHTA and CDR2 FQGNSA. V gave up 0 bases and J gave up 8 bases, with 11 bases separating them. The CDR3 nucleotides read TGTGCCAGCAGCTTAGCGGGGGGGTTGGATTCACCCCTCCACTTT. Protein: CASSLAGGLDSPLHF. The whole variable domain, filled in from reference TRBV7-2 and TRBJ1-6, reads GAGVSQSPSNKVTEKGKDVELRCDPISGHTALYWYRQSLGQGLEFLIYFQGNSAPDKSGLPSDRFSAERTGGSVSTLTIQRTQQEDSAVYLCASSLAGGLDSPLHFGNGTRLTVT.

This chain links TRBV9 with TRBJ2-2; 8 nucleotides match TRBD2. Germline CDR1 reads SGDLS; CDR2 reads YYNGEE. The CDR3 totals 15 residues. The junction had 5 bases not matched to a gene; V was cut back by 5 bases and J by 2 bases. The CDR3 DNA sequence: TGTGCCAGCAGTAGCGGGGACCCTAACACCGGGGAGCTGTTTTTT. Translating it yields CASSSGDPNTGELFF.

The rearrangement joins TRBV15 to TRBJ2-3, with D possibly matching TRBD2 (7 bases). The germline V gene encodes CDR1 LNHNV and CDR2 YYDKDF (reference sequence). The CDR3 length is 16 residues. V was clipped by 5 bases and J by 6 bases, with 21 bases between them. CDR3: CATSRSFGGGQDTQYF. CDR3 sequence (DNA): TGTGCCACCAGCCGGTCCTTTGGGGGGGGGCAGGATACGCAGTATTTT.

The chain combines TRBV6-5 with TRBJ2-3; no clear D. V lost 2 bases and J 1 base, leaving 10 bases between the germline ends. Per germline, CDR1 MNHEY and CDR2 SVGAGI. This CDR3 has 15 amino acids. DNA of the CDR3: TGTGCCAGCAGTTACAGCCCGCACGGCACAGATACGCAGTATTTT. Amino acids: CASSYSPHGTDTQYF.

The chain employs TRBV5-5 and TRBJ1-6, with D possibly TRBD1 on 5 matching bases. The CDR3 is made up of 14 amino acids. Germline V gene data show CDR1 as SGHKS and CDR2 as YYEKEE (reference sequence). V dropped 0 bases and J dropped 10 bases, with 11 bases sitting between them. In DNA form, the CDR3 reads TGTGCCAGCAGCTTGGCCGGGGGGAAGTCACCCCTCCACTTT. It codes for CASSLAGGKSPLHF.

This clone was recorded only once. The V gene is TRBV18, the J gene TRBJ2-5; tentative D call: TRBD1 (5 bases). This CDR3 comprises 14 residues. Looked up from germline, CDR1 is KGHSH and CDR2 is LQKENI. Between the trimmed V and J ends, which lost 3 bases and 2 bases, there was a span of 10 bases. CDR3 DNA sequence: TGTGCCAGCTCACCCCTAACAGGTCAAGAGACCCAGTACTTC. Its translation: CASSPLTGQETQYF.

The genes are TRBV30 and TRBJ2-5, with a tentative D call TRBD1 (6 bases). The CDR3 is 14 amino acids. V lost 4 bases and J 5 bases, leaving 17 bases between the germline ends. Germline CDR1 GTSNPN, CDR2 SVGIG (reference sequence). CDR3 protein: CAWTLRGGRETQYF. DNA of the CDR3: TGTGCCTGGACCTTACGAGGGGGTCGCGAGACCCAGTACTTC.

The V call is TRBV5-1, the J call TRBJ2-6; D might be TRBD2 (6 bases). CDR1 and CDR2 (germline): SGHRS, YFSETQ. Trimming removed 2 bases from V and 4 bases from J, with 10 bases in between. The CDR3 is made up of 15 amino acids. CDR3 nucleotide sequence: TGCGCCAGCAGCTTAAGCGCGGGAGGGGCCAACGTCCTGACTTTC. Encoded protein: CASSLSAGGANVLTF.

This sequence joins TRBV6-1 and TRBJ1-6; D is undetermined. Germline V lookup: CDR1 MNHNS, CDR2 SASEGT. V was trimmed by 6 bases and J by 9 bases, leaving 15 bases between them. The CDR3 runs 14 residues. The CDR3 DNA is TGTGCCAGCAGAGCGGATCAAGGCGGTTCACCCCTCCACTTT. Its translation is CASRADQGGSPLHF.

The gene calls are TRBV23-1 and TRBJ2-7; 9 bases are shared with TRBD2. TRBV23-1 belongs to the ORF category, with a function that is uncertain. This CDR3 has 16 residues. V lost 2 bases, J lost 3 bases, and 8 bases stayed unmatched. The DNA for the CDR3 is TGCGCCAGCAGTCAAGGCAGGAGCGGGAGGATCTACGAGCAGTACTTC. The encoded protein is CASSQGRSGRIYEQYF.

This clone was seen more than once but under ten times. The chain is built from TRBV4-2 and TRBJ1-1, with 8 bases matching TRBD1. The CDR3 consists of 15 residues. V shed 2 bases and J 1 base; nucleotides not matched to a gene: 3. Germline loops: CDR1 LGHNA, CDR2 YNFKEQ. The CDR3 spells CASSQPGQGNTEAFF. Written as DNA, the CDR3 is TGTGCCAGCAGCCAACCCGGACAGGGGAACACTGAAGCTTTCTTT.

The V call is TRBV28, the J call TRBJ1-1; 8 nucleotides agree with TRBD1. Germline assignment: CDR1 MDHEN and CDR2 SYDVKM. The CDR3 loop spans 15 amino acids. Germline trimming cut 4 bases from V and 1 base from J; bases unmatched to any gene: 5. The CDR3 nucleotides are TGTGCCAGCAGTTCAGGACAGGGATGGAACACTGAAGCTTTCTTT. Translation: CASSSGQGWNTEAFF.

The V call is TRBV6-1, the J call TRBJ1-1, with a weak D call TRBD1 (5 bases). CDR1 is MNHNS, CDR2 SASEGT, per germline. This CDR3 region has 14 residues. V lost 8 bases to trimming and J lost 3 bases, with 16 bases between them. The CDR3 nucleotides are TGTGCCAGCGCGGCAGGGAAAGGGCACACTGAAGCTTTCTTT. Its translation: CASAAGKGHTEAFF.

This clone has more than one count but fewer than ten. The rearrangement uses TRBV18 and TRBJ2-7; 8 bases line up with TRBD2. Trimming cost V 2 bases and J 3 bases; bases outside gene matches: 6. Germline CDR1 is KGHSH and CDR2 is LQKENI. CDR3 length: 15 amino acids. The CDR3 loop reads CASSPSVTSVYEQYF. The CDR3 region has the DNA TGTGCCAGCTCACCATCCGTGACTAGCGTCTACGAGCAGTACTTC.

This clone came up once. The rearrangement uses TRBV25-1 and TRBJ2-1, with D uncertain. The CDR3 length is 16 residues. V was clipped by 2 bases and J by 4 bases, with 15 bases between them. The germline gives CDR1 MGHDK, CDR2 SYGVNS. CDR3 loop: CASSEVRTLTYNEQFF. In nucleotides, the CDR3 is TGTGCCAGCAGTGAAGTGAGAACTCTCACGTACAATGAGCAGTTCTTC.

The chain is built from TRBV6-1 and TRBJ2-3, with 10 bases identical to TRBD1. The trim removed 8 bases at V and 3 bases at J, leaving 5 bases unmatched. Germline CDR1 is MNHNS and CDR2 is SASEGT. CDR3 length: 14 amino acids. The CDR3 DNA is TGTGCCAGCGTAGACAGGGGGCAAACAGATACGCAGTATTTT. As protein: CASVDRGQTDTQYF.

This rearrangement joins TRBV5-5 to TRBJ2-5; TRBD2 might be the D (5 bases). The CDR3 runs to 16 residues. V dropped 4 bases and J dropped 5 bases, with 21 bases sitting between them. The germline V gene encodes CDR1 SGHKS and CDR2 YYEKEE (reference sequence). CDR3 nucleotides: TGTGCCAGCAGCCCCGGCTCGATGAGGGTAGGGGAGACCCAGTACTTC. Amino acids: CASSPGSMRVGETQYF. Full variable domain (remainder filled in from reference TRBV5-5 and TRBJ2-5): DAGVTQSPTHLIKTRGQQVTLRCSPISGHKSVSWYQQVLGQGPQFIFQYYEKEERGRGNFPDRFSARQFPNYSSELNVNALLLGDSALYLCASSPGSMRVGETQYFGPGTRLLVL.

This chain uses TRBV19 with TRBJ2-7, with 7 bases identical to TRBD2. Per the germline V gene, CDR1 is LNHDA and CDR2 is SQIVND (reference sequence). V lost 4 bases, J lost 3 bases, and 12 bases stayed unmatched. This CDR3 is 16 amino acids long. CDR3 protein: CASSTAQDWGGYEQYF. DNA for the CDR3: TGTGCCAGTAGTACAGCCCAGGACTGGGGGGGCTACGAGCAGTACTTC.

The J gene is TRBJ1-1, the V gene TRBV5-1, with D possibly being TRBD1 (6 bases). The germline gives CDR1 SGHRS, CDR2 YFSETQ. This CDR3 is 13 amino acids long. Trimming removed 4 bases at V and 3 bases at J, with 10 bases between. CDR3 protein: CASSLQGYTEAFF. The CDR3 DNA reads TGCGCCAGCAGCCTACAGGGTTACACTGAAGCTTTCTTT.

V usage is TRBV14 and J usage is TRBJ2-3; 8 nucleotides match TRBD1. The V gene end was trimmed by 0 bases and the J gene end by 0 bases; junction bases not matched to a gene: 5. The CDR3 spans 17 residues. Germline V gene sequence: CDR1 SGHDN, CDR2 FVKESK. The DNA of the CDR3 is TGTGCCAGCAGCCAAGACAGGGGGCAGAGAAGCACAGATACGCAGTATTTT. Protein: CASSQDRGQRSTDTQYF. The whole variable domain, filled in from reference TRBV14 and TRBJ2-3, reads EAGVTQFPSHSVIEKGQTVTLRCDPISGHDNLYWYRRVMGKEIKFLLHFVKESKQDESGMPNNRFLAERTGGTYSTLKVQPAELEDSGVYFCASSQDRGQRSTDTQYFGPGTRLTVL.

The chain joins TRBV28 to TRBJ2-1; 9 bases fit TRBD2. The V gene end was trimmed by 4 bases and the J gene end by 6 bases; junction bases not matched to a gene: 7. CDR3 length: 15 residues. Per germline, CDR1 MDHEN and CDR2 SYDVKM. CDR3 DNA: TGTGCCAGCAGTTACGCGTTACTAGCGGGCAATGAGCAGTTCTTC. It translates to CASSYALLAGNEQFF.

The chain couples TRBV15 to TRBJ1-5, with 7 positions matching TRBD1. Per germline, CDR1 LNHNV and CDR2 YYDKDF (reference sequence). The CDR3 runs to 18 residues. Trimming took 3 bases from V and 5 from J; bases not matched to a gene: 16. The CDR3 coding sequence is TGTGCCACCAGCAGGCGCCGAACGACAGGGCTGAGAGATCAGCCCCAGCATTTT. The encoded protein is CATSRRRTTGLRDQPQHF.

This clone appeared once. The J gene is TRBJ2-7, the V gene TRBV27; possible D gene TRBD1, 6 bases. Trimming left V 3 bases short and J 2 bases short, with 11 bases between. The CDR3 totals 14 residues. Germline V CDR1 and CDR2: MNHEY, SMNVEV (reference sequence). CDR3 bases: TGTGCCAGCAGTTTCCAGGGGCGTGCCTACGAGCAGTACTTC. Amino acid sequence: CASSFQGRAYEQYF.

The V call is TRBV7-9, the J call TRBJ2-7, with D unresolved. The V end lost 4 bases, the J end lost 4 bases, and 5 bases lay between the germline ends. The CDR3 covers 11 residues. CDR1 SEHNR and CDR2 FQNEAQ come from the germline V gene (reference sequence). CDR3 amino acids: CASSSIYEQYF. The CDR3 nucleotides are TGTGCCAGCAGCTCCATTTACGAGCAGTACTTC.

The CDR3 sequence: CASSPGGFQAYNEQFF. DNA for the CDR3: TGTGCCAGCAGCCCAGGTGGATTCCAAGCCTACAATGAGCAGTTCTTC. This chain connects TRBV9 to TRBJ2-1; no clear D. Trimming took off 4 bases at V and 2 bases at J, with 16 bases between the two ends. In germline, CDR1 is SGDLS, CDR2 YYNGEE. The CDR3 sequence is 16 residues long.

The V gene is TRBV19, the J gene TRBJ1-2; D may be TRBD1 (5 bases). This CDR3 has 13 amino acids. Germline lookup yields CDR1 LNHDA and CDR2 SQIVND (reference sequence). V shed 5 bases and J shed 4 bases, with 11 bases lying between them. The CDR3 spells CASSLGPGYGYTF. Here the CDR3 DNA reads TGTGCCAGTAGTTTGGGGCCTGGCTATGGCTACACCTTC.

The rearrangement links TRBV28 to TRBJ1-5, with D hard to call. CDR1 and CDR2 from the germline V gene are MDHEN and SYDVKM. This CDR3 is built from 16 residues. Trimming took 3 bases from V and 0 from J, leaving 12 bases between them. The CDR3 sequence: CASSLALLYSNQPQHF. CDR3 DNA: TGTGCCAGCAGTTTGGCCCTCCTGTATAGCAATCAGCCCCAGCATTTT. Variable domain in full (rest from reference TRBV28 and TRBJ1-5): DVKVTQSSRYLVKRTGEKVFLECVQDMDHENMFWYRQDPGLGLRLIYFSYDVKMKEKGDIPEGYSVSREKKERFSLILESASTNQTSMYLCASSLALLYSNQPQHFGDGTRLSIL.